These T cell receptor beta chains were read from a single sample in a study of T-cell reconstitution after alpha-beta-depleted transplantation in children. MiXCR, run by TCRdb on the PCR reads, gives a single entry per CDR3 protein. The sample lists under 140,000 distinct CDR3 sequences; 10% to 13% were seen once. The sequencing used PBMCs from the stem cell graft donor, collected from the stem cell graft. The receptors stem from a human donor who donated a stem cell graft to a child with acute lymphoblastic leukemia. Both conserved end residues are part of each CDR3. D genes are given only for firm matches. Expanded clones are given a class, and other clones once, few, many or no size at all.

>.|TRBJ2-4|many|TRBV5-1
TGCGCCAGCAGCTTGACAGGTGGGGCCAAAAACATTCAGTACTTC
CASSLTGGAKNIQYF
>.|TRBJ2-3|once|TRBV5-1
TGCGCCAGCAGCTTGGAGGCAGCGGGGCAGTATTTT
CASSLEAAGQYF
>TRBD2|TRBJ2-1|many|TRBV6-8
TGTGCCAGCAGTCCCGGGACTAGCGACTCCCGGGGGTACAATGAGCAGTTCTTC
CASSPGTSDSRGYNEQFF
>.|TRBJ2-7|many|TRBV5-1
TGCGCCAGCAGCTTGGCCGGACAGCGGAGGCGTGGCTACGAGCAGTACTTC
CASSLAGQRRRGYEQYF
>TRBD1|TRBJ2-1|.|TRBV20-1
TGCAGTGCTCCGTGGACAGGGGAGAGCTACAATGAGCAGTTCTTC
CSAPWTGESYNEQFF
>.|TRBJ2-1|.|TRBV7-6
TGTGCCAGCAGCTCCAGAGAAACCTACAATGAGCAGTTCTTC
CASSSRETYNEQFF
>.|TRBJ2-7|.|TRBV4-2
TGTGCCAGCAGCTCTGTCGGGAGCTCCTACGAGCAGTACTTC
CASSSVGSSYEQYF
>TRBD2|TRBJ2-1|many|TRBV29-1
TGCAGCGCAACACTAGCGGGAGGGGGGAATGAGCAGTTCTTC
CSATLAGGGNEQFF
>.|TRBJ1-4|many|TRBV5-1
TGCGCCAGCAGCTTGGGAGGCCCAACGGGAAAACTGTTTTTT
CASSLGGPTGKLFF
>.|TRBJ2-1|many|TRBV14
TGTGCCAGCAGCCAAGTCAATGAGCAGTTCTTC
CASSQVNEQFF
>TRBD1|TRBJ1-3|many|TRBV5-1
TGCGCCAGCAGCTTGGCCCAGGGGGTCTCTGGAAACACCATATATTTT
CASSLAQGVSGNTIYF
>.|TRBJ1-6|few|TRBV12-3/TRBV12-4
TGTGCCAGCAGTTACTCTTTGAGAGGACCCCTCCACTTT
CASSYSLRGPLHF
>.|TRBJ1-1|many|TRBV7-9
TGTGCCAGCAGCTCTCAGGGAGGTCACACTGAAGCTTTCTTT
CASSSQGGHTEAFF
>TRBD2|TRBJ2-7|many|TRBV6-2/TRBV6-3
TGTGCCAGCAGTTACGATGGGACTAGCGGGCAGTACTTC
CASSYDGTSGQYF
>TRBD1|TRBJ2-7|many|TRBV14
TGTGCCAGCAGCCAGATTCGGGACAGGGCTCGCGACGAGCAGTACTTC
CASSQIRDRARDEQYF
>TRBD2|TRBJ2-7|.|TRBV30
TGTGCCTGGAGTGTACAAAGGCTAGCGGTGGACTACGAGCAGTACTTC
CAWSVQRLAVDYEQYF
>.|TRBJ1-1|many|TRBV20-1
TGCAGTGTAGAAAGGGTACTCATGAACACTGAAGCTTTCTTT
CSVERVLMNTEAFF
>TRBD1|TRBJ2-5|many|TRBV29-1
TGCAGCGTTGAAGAGAGGGGCAGGGGGCGAGAGACCCAGTACTTC
CSVEERGRGRETQYF
>TRBD1|TRBJ2-1|many|TRBV5-1
TGCGCCAGCAGCTTGAGGACAGGGAGGAATGAGCAGTTCTTC
CASSLRTGRNEQFF
>TRBD1|TRBJ2-3|few|TRBV6-1
TGTGCCAGCACCCTCGGACAGGGCACAGATACGCAGTATTTT
CASTLGQGTDTQYF
>.|TRBJ1-6|many|TRBV20-1
TGCAGTGCAACCGGGACAACGTATAATTCACCCCTCCACTTT
CSATGTTYNSPLHF
>TRBD2|TRBJ2-1|many|TRBV20-1
TGCAGTGCTAGAGATCGACTAGCGGGAGTTCCTGATGAGCAGTTCTTC
CSARDRLAGVPDEQFF
>TRBD1|TRBJ1-2|many|TRBV29-1
TGCAGCGTTTTTGACAGGGGGCGTTCAAACTATGGCTACACCTTC
CSVFDRGRSNYGYTF